This T cell receptor (beta chain) was found in a study of shared T cell receptors in the human thymus. Only in-frame clones appear in the TCRdb table, and some are missing; sequencing was by immunoSEQ multiplex PCR. The table records some 700,000 clones, approximately 85% of them present only once. V lost 6 bases, J lost 2 bases, and 17 bases lay in between. CDR1 and CDR2 (germline): ENHRY, SYGVKD. The CDR3 is made up of 16 amino acids. These same records also appear under a second study, on human thymus T cells.

This receptor was identified in a girl less than two years old with a congenital heart defect. The chain carries TRBV10-3 and TRBJ1-3, with D perhaps matching TRBD1 (5 bases). The sample was thymocytes. In nucleotides, the CDR3 is TGTGCCATCAGGGGGGAGGGTCAAACTACTGGAAACACCATATATTTT. Translation: CAIRGEGQTTGNTIYF.